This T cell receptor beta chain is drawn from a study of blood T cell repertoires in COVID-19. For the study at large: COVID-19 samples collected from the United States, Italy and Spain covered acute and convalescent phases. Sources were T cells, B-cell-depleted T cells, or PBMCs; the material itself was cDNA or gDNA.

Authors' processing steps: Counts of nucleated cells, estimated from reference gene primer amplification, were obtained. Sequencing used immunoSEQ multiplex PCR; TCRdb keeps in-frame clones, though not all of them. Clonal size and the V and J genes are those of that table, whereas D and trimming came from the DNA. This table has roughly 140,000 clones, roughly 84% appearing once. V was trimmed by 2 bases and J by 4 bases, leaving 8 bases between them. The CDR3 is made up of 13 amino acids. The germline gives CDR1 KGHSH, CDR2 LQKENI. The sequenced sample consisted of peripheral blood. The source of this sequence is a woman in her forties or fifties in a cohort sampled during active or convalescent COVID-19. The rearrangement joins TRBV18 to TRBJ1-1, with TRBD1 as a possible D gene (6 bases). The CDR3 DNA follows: TGTGCCAGCTCACCAAACAGGGCCACTGAAGCTTTCTTT. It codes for CASSPNRATEAFF.